This T cell receptor (beta chain) was sequenced for a study of control samples from healthy donors and cancer patients. Germline CDR1 and CDR2: MNHEY and SMNVEV (reference sequence). This CDR3 is built from 17 residues. Trimming cost V 4 bases and J 5 bases; bases outside gene matches: 14. The repertoire was sequenced with immunoSEQ multiplex PCR; TCRdb's copy has only in-frame clones and lacks some. Of some 120,000 clones detected, over 90% appear once; the ten largest clones hold roughly 2.6%. The sample was blood. The TCR was taken from a man between 25 and 39 years old in good health. The chain is built from TRBV27 and TRBJ2-1; 7 bases agree with TRBD1. CDR3 nucleotides: TGTGCCAGCAGTTCTCGAGACAGGGCGGTACGGGACAATGAGCAGTTCTTC. This encodes CASSSRDRAVRDNEQFF.